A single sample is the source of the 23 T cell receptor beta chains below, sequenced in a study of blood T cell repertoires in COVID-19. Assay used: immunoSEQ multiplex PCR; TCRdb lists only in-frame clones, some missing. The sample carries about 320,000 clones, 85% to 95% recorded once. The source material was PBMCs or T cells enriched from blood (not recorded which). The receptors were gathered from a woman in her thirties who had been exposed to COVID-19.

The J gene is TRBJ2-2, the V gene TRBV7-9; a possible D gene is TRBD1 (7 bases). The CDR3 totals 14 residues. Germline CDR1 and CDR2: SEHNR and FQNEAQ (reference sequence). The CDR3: CAAEGAQYAGELFF. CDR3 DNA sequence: TGTGCTGCGGAGGGGGCGCAGTACGCCGGGGAGCTGTTTTTT.

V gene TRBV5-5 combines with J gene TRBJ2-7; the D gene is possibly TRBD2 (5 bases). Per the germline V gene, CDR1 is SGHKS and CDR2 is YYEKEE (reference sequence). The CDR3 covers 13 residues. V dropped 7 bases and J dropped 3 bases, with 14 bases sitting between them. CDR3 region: CASSGPSGYEQYF. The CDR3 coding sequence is TGTGCCAGCTCCGGGCCCAGCGGCTACGAGCAGTACTTC.

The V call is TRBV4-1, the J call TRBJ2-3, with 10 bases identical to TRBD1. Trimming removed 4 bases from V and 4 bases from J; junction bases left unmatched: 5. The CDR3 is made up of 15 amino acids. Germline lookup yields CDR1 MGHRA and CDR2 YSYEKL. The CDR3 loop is CASSPTGGLSDTQYF. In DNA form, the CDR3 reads TGCGCCAGCAGCCCGACAGGGGGCTTATCAGATACGCAGTATTTT.

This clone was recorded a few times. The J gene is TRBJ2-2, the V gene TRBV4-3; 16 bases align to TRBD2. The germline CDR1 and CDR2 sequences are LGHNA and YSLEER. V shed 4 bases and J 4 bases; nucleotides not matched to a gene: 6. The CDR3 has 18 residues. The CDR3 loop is CASSPGLAGGPGTGELFF. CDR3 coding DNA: TGCGCCAGCAGCCCGGGACTAGCGGGGGGGCCGGGCACCGGGGAGCTGTTTTTT.

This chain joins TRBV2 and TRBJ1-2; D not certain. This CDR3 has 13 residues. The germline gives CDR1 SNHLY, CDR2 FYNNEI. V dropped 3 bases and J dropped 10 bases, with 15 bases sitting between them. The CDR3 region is CASSDQAVRNYTF. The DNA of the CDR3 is TGTGCCAGCAGTGATCAGGCAGTACGGAACTACACCTTC.

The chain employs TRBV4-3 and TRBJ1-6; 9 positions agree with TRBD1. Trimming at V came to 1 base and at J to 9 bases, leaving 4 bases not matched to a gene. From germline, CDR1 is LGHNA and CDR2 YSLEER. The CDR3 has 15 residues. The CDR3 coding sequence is TGCGCCAGCAGCCAAGCACAGGGGGCACGTTCACCCCTCCACTTT. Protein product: CASSQAQGARSPLHF.

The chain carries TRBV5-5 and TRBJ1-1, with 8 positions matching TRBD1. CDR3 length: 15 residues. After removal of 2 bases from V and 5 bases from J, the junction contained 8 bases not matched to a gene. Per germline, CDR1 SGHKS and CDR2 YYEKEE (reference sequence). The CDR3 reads CASSFEQGVGTEAFF. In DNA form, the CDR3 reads TGTGCCAGCAGCTTCGAACAGGGGGTAGGGACTGAAGCTTTCTTT.

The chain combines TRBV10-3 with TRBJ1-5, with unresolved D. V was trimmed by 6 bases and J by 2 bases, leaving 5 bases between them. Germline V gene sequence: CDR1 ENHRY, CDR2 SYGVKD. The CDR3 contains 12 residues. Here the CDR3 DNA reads TGTGCCATCAGCGGAGGCAATCAGCCCCAGCATTTT. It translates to CAISGGNQPQHF.

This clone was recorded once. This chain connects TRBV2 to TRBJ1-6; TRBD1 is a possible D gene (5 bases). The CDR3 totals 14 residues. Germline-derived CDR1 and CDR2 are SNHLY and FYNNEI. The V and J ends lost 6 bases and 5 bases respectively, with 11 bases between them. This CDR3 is CASSRGQDNSPLHF. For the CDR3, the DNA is TGTGCCAGCAGCAGAGGACAAGATAATTCACCCCTCCACTTT.

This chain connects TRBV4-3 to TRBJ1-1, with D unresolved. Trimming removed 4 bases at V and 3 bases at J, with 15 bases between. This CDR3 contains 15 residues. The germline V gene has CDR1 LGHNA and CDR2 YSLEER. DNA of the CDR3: TGCGCCAGCAGCCTAGAACTCCGGCGGGACACTGAAGCTTTCTTT. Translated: CASSLELRRDTEAFF.

The CDR3 spells CASSSTGDGSPLHF. In DNA, the CDR3 is TGTGCCAGCAGTTCGACAGGGGATGGTTCACCCCTCCACTTT. This rearrangement joins TRBV27 to TRBJ1-6; 8 nucleotides line up with TRBD1. This CDR3 has 14 residues. Trimming cost V 4 bases and J 9 bases; bases outside gene matches: 5. CDR1 and CDR2 from the germline V gene are MNHEY and SMNVEV (reference sequence).

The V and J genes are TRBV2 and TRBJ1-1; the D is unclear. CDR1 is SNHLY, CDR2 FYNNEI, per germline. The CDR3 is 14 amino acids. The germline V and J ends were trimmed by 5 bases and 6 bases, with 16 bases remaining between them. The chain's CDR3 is CASSLESLGAEAFF. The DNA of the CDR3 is TGTGCCAGCAGTTTAGAGAGCCTCGGGGCTGAAGCTTTCTTT.

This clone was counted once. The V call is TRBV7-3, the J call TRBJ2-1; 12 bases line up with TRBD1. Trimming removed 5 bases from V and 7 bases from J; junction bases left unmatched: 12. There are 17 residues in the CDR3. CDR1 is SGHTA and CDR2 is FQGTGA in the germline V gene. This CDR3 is CASSPWDRGRSLNEQFF. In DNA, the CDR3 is TGTGCCAGCAGCCCCTGGGACAGGGGGCGATCGTTGAATGAGCAGTTCTTC.

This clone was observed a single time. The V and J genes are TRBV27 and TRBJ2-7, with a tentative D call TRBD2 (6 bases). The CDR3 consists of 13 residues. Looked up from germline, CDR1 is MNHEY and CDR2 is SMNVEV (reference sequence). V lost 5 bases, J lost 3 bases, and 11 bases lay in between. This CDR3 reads CASSGGTYYEQYF. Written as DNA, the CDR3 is TGTGCCAGCAGTGGCGGGACCTACTACGAGCAGTACTTC.

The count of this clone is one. CDR3 sequence: CASSGFEVAFF. CDR3 sequence (DNA): TGTGCCAGCAGTGGGTTCGAGGTTGCTTTCTTT. The chain links TRBV2 to TRBJ1-1; D gene ambiguous. This CDR3 is 11 amino acids long. Looked up from germline, CDR1 is SNHLY and CDR2 is FYNNEI. V dropped 4 bases and J dropped 11 bases, with 11 bases sitting between them. The variable domain in full, with the rest retrieved from reference TRBV2 and TRBJ1-1, is EPEVTQTPSHQVTQMGQEVILRCVPISNHLYFYWYRQILGQKVEFLVSFYNNEISEKSEIFDDQFSVERPDGSNFTLKIRSTKLEDSAMYFCASSGFEVAFFGQGTRLTVV.

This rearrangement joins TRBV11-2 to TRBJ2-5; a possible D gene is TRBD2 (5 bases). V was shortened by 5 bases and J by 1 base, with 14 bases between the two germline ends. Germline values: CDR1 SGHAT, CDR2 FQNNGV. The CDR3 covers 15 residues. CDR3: CASSRTLRGQETQYF. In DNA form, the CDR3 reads TGTGCCAGCAGCCGAACCCTACGGGGCCAAGAGACCCAGTACTTC. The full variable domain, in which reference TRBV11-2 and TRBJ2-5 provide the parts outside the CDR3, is EAGVAQSPRYKIIEKRQSVAFWCNPISGHATLYWYQQILGQGPKLLIQFQNNGVVDDSQLPKDRFSAERLKGVDSTLKIQPAKLEDSAVYLCASSRTLRGQETQYFGPGTRLLVL.

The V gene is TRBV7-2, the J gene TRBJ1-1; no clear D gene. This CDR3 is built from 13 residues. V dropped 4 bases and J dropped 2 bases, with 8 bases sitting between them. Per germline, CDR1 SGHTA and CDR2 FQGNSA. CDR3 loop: CASSWALNTEAFF. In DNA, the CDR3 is TGTGCCAGCAGCTGGGCCCTTAACACTGAAGCTTTCTTT.

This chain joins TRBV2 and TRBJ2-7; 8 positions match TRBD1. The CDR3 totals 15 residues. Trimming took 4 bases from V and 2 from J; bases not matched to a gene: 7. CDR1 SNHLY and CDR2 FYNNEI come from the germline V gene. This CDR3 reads CASSGRTGSPYEQYF. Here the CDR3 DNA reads TGTGCCAGCAGTGGGAGGACAGGGAGCCCCTACGAGCAGTACTTC.

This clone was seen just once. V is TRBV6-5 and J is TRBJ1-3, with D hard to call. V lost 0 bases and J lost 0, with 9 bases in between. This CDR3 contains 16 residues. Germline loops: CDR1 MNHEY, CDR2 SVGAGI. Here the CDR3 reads CASSYSGQSSGNTIYF. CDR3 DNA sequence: TGTGCCAGCAGTTACTCGGGCCAGAGCTCTGGAAACACCATATATTTT.

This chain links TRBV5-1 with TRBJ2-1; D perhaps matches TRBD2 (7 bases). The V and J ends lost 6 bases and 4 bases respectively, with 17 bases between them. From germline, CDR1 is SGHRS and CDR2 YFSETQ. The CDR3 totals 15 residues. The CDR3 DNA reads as TGCGCCAGCACTCCGCCGGGGGGCCAATACAATGAGCAGTTCTTC. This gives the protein CASTPPGGQYNEQFF.

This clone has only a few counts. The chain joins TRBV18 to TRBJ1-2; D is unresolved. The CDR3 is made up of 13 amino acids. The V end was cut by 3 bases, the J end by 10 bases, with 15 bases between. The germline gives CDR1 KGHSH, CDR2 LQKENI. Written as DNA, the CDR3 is TGTGCCAGCTCACCCGACCGGGGAGCGATCTACACCTTC. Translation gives CASSPDRGAIYTF.

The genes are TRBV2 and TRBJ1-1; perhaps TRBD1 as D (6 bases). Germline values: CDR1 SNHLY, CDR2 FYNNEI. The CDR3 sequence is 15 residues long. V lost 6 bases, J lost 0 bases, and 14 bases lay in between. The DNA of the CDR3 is TGTGCCAGCAGCCCCACAGACAGGATGAACACTGAAGCTTTCTTT. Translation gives CASSPTDRMNTEAFF.

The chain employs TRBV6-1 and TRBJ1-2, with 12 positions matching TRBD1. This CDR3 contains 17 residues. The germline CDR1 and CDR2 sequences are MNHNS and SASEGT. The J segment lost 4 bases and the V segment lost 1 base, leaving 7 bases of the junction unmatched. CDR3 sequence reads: CASSEVPGQGAPYGYTF. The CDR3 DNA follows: TGTGCCAGCAGTGAAGTCCCGGGACAGGGGGCTCCCTATGGCTACACCTTC.